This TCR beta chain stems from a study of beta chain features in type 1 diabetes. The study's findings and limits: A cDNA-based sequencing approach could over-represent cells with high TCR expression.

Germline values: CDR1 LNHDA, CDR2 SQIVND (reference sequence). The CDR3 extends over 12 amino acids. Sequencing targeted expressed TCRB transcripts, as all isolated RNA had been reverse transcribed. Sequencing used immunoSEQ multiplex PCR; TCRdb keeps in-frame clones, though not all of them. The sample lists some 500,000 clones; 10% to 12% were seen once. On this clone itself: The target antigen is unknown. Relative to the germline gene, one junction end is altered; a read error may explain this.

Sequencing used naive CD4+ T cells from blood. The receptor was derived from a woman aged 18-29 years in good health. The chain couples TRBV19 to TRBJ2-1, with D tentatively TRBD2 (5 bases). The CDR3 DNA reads TGTGCCAGTAGTATACAAAGCGGAAATCGGATCTTC. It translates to CASSIQSGNRIF. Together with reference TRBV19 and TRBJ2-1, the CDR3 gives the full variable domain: DGGITQSPKYLFRKEGQNVTLSCEQNLNHDAMYWYRQDPGQGLRLIYYSQIVNDFQKGDIAEGYSVSREKKESFPLTVTSAQKNPTAFYLCASSIQSGNRIFGPGTRLTVL.